The entry below gives a single T cell receptor (beta chain) sequence along with its context. The antigen remains undetermined. CDR1 and CDR2 from the germline V gene are SGHTA and FQGNSA. There are 15 residues in the CDR3. V shed 5 bases and J 2 bases; nucleotides not matched to a gene: 7. This sample stems from a study of cytomegalovirus exposure and HLA in healthy donors. Study observations and caveats: Accurate HLA-A and HLA-B prediction from TCR beta sequences was reported for most subjects. Most TCR sequences were seen very rarely across donors, but some public TCRs occurred in many.

Primers for the PCR totalled 60 Vbeta and 13 Jbeta. The table came from immunoSEQ multiplex PCR; TCRdb's copy has only in-frame clones and leaves some out. Here the sample spans about 150,000 clones, around 80% being singletons. The material sequenced was PBMCs. The chain is built from TRBV7-2 and TRBJ2-7; 9 bases map to TRBD1. The clonotype was recovered from a man aged 18 to 35 in good health and CMV-seronegative. CDR3 DNA: TGTGCCAGCAGCCTGAGGACAGGGGAGACCTACGAGCAGTACTTC. Its protein is CASSLRTGETYEQYF.